This T cell receptor beta chain derives from a study of T cells in Graves' hyperthyroidism and ophthalmopathy. The germline CDR1 and CDR2 sequences are MNHNS and SASEGT. After removal of 6 bases from V and 4 bases from J, the junction contained 7 bases not matched to a gene. The CDR3 length is 15 residues. It was considered stable Graves' hyperthyroidism when ophthalmopathy did not progress within 18 months. Authors of the study amplified TCR beta CDR3 regions from RNA transcripts. The TCR CDR3 first-round RT-PCR relied on the HTBI primer set. In TCRdb, the multiplex PCR reads were re-called with MiXCR into one record per CDR3 protein. The data hold 340,000 or so distinct CDR3 sequences, with around a sixth observed a single time.

The V call is TRBV6-1, the J call TRBJ2-2; 8 bases map to TRBD1. The sequenced material came from blood. This receptor was identified in a man aged 25-45 years with Graves' hyperthyroidism. The CDR3 DNA reads as TGTGCCAGCAGGAGTCAGGGGGCGTTCACCGGGGAGCTGTTTTTT. Its protein product is CASRSQGAFTGELFF.